This is a list of T cell receptor beta chains from one sample in a study of T cell clusters in autoimmune cytopenias. TCRdb processed the multiplex PCR reads again and assigns one entry to each CDR3 protein, with no DNA. Its table lists fewer than 3,000 distinct CDR3 sequences. Sequencing input: peripheral blood. The receptor set was obtained from a human donor with an autoimmune cytopenia or autoimmune hepatitis (not recorded which). The CDR3 runs from the conserved cysteine through the conserved F or W. Rows may omit the clone size; those that give it use once, few, many or a size class.

clone size	V gene	J gene	CDR3 protein
medium-sized	TRBV6-1	TRBJ1-6	CASSRTLINSPLHF
medium-sized	TRBV5-5	TRBJ2-3	CASSLEWGTTDTQYF
medium-sized	TRBV18	TRBJ2-5	CASSSMGVETQYF
medium-sized	TRBV12-3/TRBV12-4	TRBJ2-5	CASRQDRGPQETQYF
.	TRBV27	TRBJ2-7	CASSLLAGAAYEQYF
.	TRBV19	TRBJ1-5	CATDSGSSNQPQHF
.	TRBV20-1	TRBJ2-1	CSARDGWGNEQFF
.	TRBV28	TRBJ2-2	CATQSHNKDTGELFF
medium-sized	TRBV19	TRBJ2-3	CASKLSSSTDTQYF
.	TRBV15	TRBJ2-1	CATSRLQGAPRFF
.	TRBV6-2/TRBV6-3	TRBJ2-7	CASSWGRTGFYEQYF
.	TRBV28	TRBJ1-5	CASSWGTGGLYSNQPQHF
medium-sized	TRBV19	TRBJ2-7	CASSIVAGAYEQYF
.	TRBV18	TRBJ2-7	CASSLGGGLGLYEQYF
.	TRBV5-1	TRBJ1-1	CASSLAQGVDTEAFF
.	TRBV12-3/TRBV12-4	TRBJ2-7	CASSSGLANEQYF
.	TRBV6-5	TRBJ1-3	CASNPRGQAISGNTIYF
.	TRBV24-1	TRBJ1-2	CATAGIRGYTF
medium-sized	TRBV15	TRBJ1-5	CATSRDWGGSNQPQHF
.	TRBV27	TRBJ2-1	CASSPRRDRGSYNEQFF
medium-sized	TRBV19	TRBJ1-5	CASSIWGADQPQHF
.	TRBV12-3/TRBV12-4	TRBJ2-3	CASTGGDTQYF
medium-sized	TRBV27	TRBJ2-3	CASSLSGGADTQYF
.	TRBV7-2	TRBJ2-7	CASSLLLEEQYF
.	TRBV5-4	TRBJ1-1	CASSPSGVRTEAFF
.	TRBV18	TRBJ1-2	CASSPTGGDYGYTF
.	TRBV6-1	TRBJ1-1	CASRAEYPPSLEAFF
.	TRBV12-3/TRBV12-4	TRBJ2-5	CASRPDRIETQYF
.	TRBV19	TRBJ1-1	CATCRGKGTEAFF
.	TRBV6-5	TRBJ2-2	CASSPMGPPNTGELFF
.	TRBV27	TRBJ1-5	CASSERQGGNQPQHF
medium-sized	TRBV19	TRBJ2-1	CASSIRQGTGNEQFF
medium-sized	TRBV4-1	TRBJ2-7	CASSQDPSWEYEQYF
medium-sized	TRBV6-5	TRBJ2-7	CASSSLTGSYEQYF
.	TRBV6-5	TRBJ2-7	CASSQGWEQYF
medium-sized	TRBV6-5	TRBJ2-1	CASSTGFSPPGPYNEQFF
medium-sized	TRBV19	TRBJ2-1	CASSRGRVNEQFF
.	TRBV9	TRBJ2-2	CASSEGPSGELFF
.	TRBV19	TRBJ2-7	CASTPDQGSHEQYF
medium-sized	TRBV6-5	TRBJ2-3	CASSYVTGGLIDTQYF
.	TRBV24-1	TRBJ2-7	CATSDSRTGSYEQYF
.	TRBV12-3/TRBV12-4	TRBJ2-7	CASAYRDRVYEQYF
.	TRBV6-5	TRBJ2-4	CASEKGAENIQYF
.	TRBV6-5	TRBJ1-4	CASQRATNEKLFF
medium-sized	TRBV12-3/TRBV12-4	TRBJ1-5	CASSLDRQGGNQPQHF
.	TRBV4-1	TRBJ2-7	CASSQAPPPYEQYF
.	TRBV19	TRBJ1-1	CASIRASQMNTEAFF
.	TRBV12-3/TRBV12-4	TRBJ1-4	CASSDYVEKLFF
.	TRBV6-5	TRBJ1-5	CASSYRGGQPQHF
medium-sized	TRBV6-1	TRBJ2-7	CASSDGVEQYF
medium-sized	TRBV12-3/TRBV12-4	TRBJ2-7	CASSLGWGQGAFEQYF
.	TRBV6-5	TRBJ2-2	CASTAKDTGELFF
.	TRBV12-3/TRBV12-4	TRBJ1-5	CASSLGVNQPQHF
medium-sized	TRBV6-5	TRBJ1-4	CASSYRQDEKLFF
.	TRBV6-5	TRBJ1-3	CASRLQGGSGNTIYF
medium-sized	TRBV29-1	TRBJ2-7	CSVRGEGTSVSEQYF
medium-sized	TRBV30	TRBJ2-5	CAWRQQGAETQYF
.	TRBV10-3	TRBJ1-5	CAISDDRRSNQPQHF